This T cell receptor beta chain is from a study of PD-1 blockade in classical Hodgkin lymphoma. Study-level results: Nivolumab initiation under 1 year post-ASCT meant exclusion. Reported findings placed baseline TCR diversity lower in newly diagnosed patients (compared with healthy donors). For complete responders, baseline diversity was comparable to that of newly diagnosed patients.

The table came from immunoSEQ multiplex PCR; TCRdb's copy has only in-frame clones and leaves some out. Among some 32,000 clones listed, approximately 85% were seen once. All patients experienced relapse after autologous stem cell transplantation, and brentuximab vedotin exposure was variable. Classification of best responses gave complete response, partial response or progressive disease. This CDR3 has 15 residues. Per the germline V gene, CDR1 is SNHLY and CDR2 is FYNNEI. V lost 4 bases and J lost 7; bases outside the gene matches: 8. On this clone itself: What it binds is not known.

The origin of this receptor is a human donor with classical Hodgkin lymphoma. This sample comprised peripheral blood mononuclear cells (PBMCs), obtained at baseline. The V gene is TRBV2, the J gene TRBJ2-1; 9 bases are a match to TRBD2. The CDR3 coding sequence is TGTGCCAGCAGTGTGCGGGGGGGCCGCGTGAATGAGCAGTTCTTC. This encodes CASSVRGGRVNEQFF.